The entry below gives a single TCR beta chain sequence along with its context. The antigen this receptor binds is unknown. Nothing much larger sits one base from this clone, and base qualities are not available. TCR beta CDR3 regions were amplified from genomic DNA by bias-controlled multiplex PCR with the immunoSEQ v3 hsTCRB kit. An Illumina NextSeq 500 was used to sequence the TCR libraries, reaching 1.5 million to 2.5 million read pairs at survey level or about 4.5-6 million at deep level. In the authors' own workflow: The immunoSEQ Analyzer software assigned V, D and J genes, filtered out non-productive sequences, and reported clonality. Repertoires were compared using productive Simpson clonality and Morisita overlap index of productive TRB rearrangements between infused TIL and blood. Absolute clonotype counts in blood were estimated as lymphocyte count times CD3+ fraction times the clone's productive frequency. TCRdb carries this immuneACCESS record with in-frame sequences only. Its versions omit some clonotypes, under half of them owing to an unresolved V gene in the studies checked, with the rest unexplained. The V and J calls and clone size come from that table; D and trimming were worked out from the DNA. Counted in this sample were under 60,000 clones; around 86% of them appeared once. 5% of the sample rests with the top ten.

The meaning of the sample's time point label: pre-treatment sample, taken before nivolumab and TIL therapy. Between October 2017 and January 2020, a dual-center phase I trial enrolled adults who had stage 4 NSCLC. Samples came from a single-arm, open-label phase I trial of tumor-infiltrating lymphocyte therapy with nivolumab in advanced non-small cell lung cancer. Mononuclear cells from blood collected in EDTA tubes were isolated on a Ficoll gradient and snap-frozen as pellets, and DNA was then extracted using a Qiagen mini-prep kit. The data are from a study of TIL therapy for anti-PD-1-resistant metastatic lung cancer (dated by TCRdb to 2020 to 2023). Turning to the overall study: Tumors were harvested prior to any PD-1/PD-L1 blockade, after which nivolumab was administered to patients, and lymphodepletion, expanded TIL infusion and IL-2 were given to patients who progressed. Most of the cohort had lung adenocarcinoma, including four EGFR-mutant tumors and two ALK-rearranged tumors, and half of the patients were either current or former smokers. Across the cohort, whole-exome sequencing showed a median non-synonymous tumor mutation burden of approximately 1.5 mutations per megabase. Tumor and peripheral blood T cell receptor beta sequencing was used to track clonotypes across tumor, expanded TIL product and serial blood samples. Enrolled patients had a median age of around 49 years (range about 38-85) and a median tumor PD-L1 proportion score of less than 7.5%.

Taken from the germline V gene, the CDR1 and CDR2 loops are MNHEY and SVGAGI. CDR3 length: 13 amino acids, cysteine to phenylalanine. Only CDR3 DNA is held: 39 bases, read in frame from base 1. The junction carries 23 bases between V and J, which are trimmed by 10 bases and 13 bases respectively. Study-level results and caveats: The study protocol defined all tumor marker inferences as exploratory. Generalizability was limited because the cohort was highly selected, with more treatment-naive, never-smoker and oncogene-addicted patients included than is typical. Infused TIL clonotypes partially replaced the baseline peripheral repertoire then decayed over months, with no apparent association between persistence and response.

The receptor was isolated from a person between 30 and 79 years old with non-small cell lung cancer. The chain uses TRBV6-5 and TRBJ2-1; the best D guess is TRBD1, with 5 bases matching. This specimen was blood, taken at baseline. The nucleotide sequence is TGTGCCACCCTCCAGGGTGCTGGGCGGACACAGTTCTTC. It codes for CATLQGAGRTQFF.